The present entry profiles one T cell receptor beta chain with its context. Original data processing: Nucleated cell number was recorded as an estimate derived from reference gene primer amplification. This table comes from immunoSEQ multiplex PCR, and its TCRdb copy is limited to in-frame clones, with some not included. V and J calls and clone size are given by that table; D and trimming were obtained from the DNA. The sample has 270,000 or so clones, about 90% seen once. This sample stems from a study of blood T cell repertoires in COVID-19. Turning to the study itself: Donors in the United States, Italy and Spain gave samples during acute or convalescent COVID-19. PBMCs, B-cell-depleted T cells, or T cells provided the cDNA or gDNA that made up the material.

Those enrolled in Seattle joined during active infection and were followed longitudinally afterward. Germline V gene lookup returns CDR1 SGDLS and CDR2 YYNGEE. CDR3 length: 17 residues. Germline trimming cut 3 bases from V and 5 bases from J; bases unmatched to any gene: 14. The V and J genes are TRBV9 and TRBJ1-1; TRBD1 matches at 9 bases. Sequencing was done on a sample of peripheral blood. The sequence was collected from an older woman with COVID-19, enrolled during active disease. CDR3 sequence (DNA): TGTGCCAGCAGCGCCGTAGGGGCCTTGACAGGGGGAACTGAAGCTTTCTTT. This codes for CASSAVGALTGGTEAFF.